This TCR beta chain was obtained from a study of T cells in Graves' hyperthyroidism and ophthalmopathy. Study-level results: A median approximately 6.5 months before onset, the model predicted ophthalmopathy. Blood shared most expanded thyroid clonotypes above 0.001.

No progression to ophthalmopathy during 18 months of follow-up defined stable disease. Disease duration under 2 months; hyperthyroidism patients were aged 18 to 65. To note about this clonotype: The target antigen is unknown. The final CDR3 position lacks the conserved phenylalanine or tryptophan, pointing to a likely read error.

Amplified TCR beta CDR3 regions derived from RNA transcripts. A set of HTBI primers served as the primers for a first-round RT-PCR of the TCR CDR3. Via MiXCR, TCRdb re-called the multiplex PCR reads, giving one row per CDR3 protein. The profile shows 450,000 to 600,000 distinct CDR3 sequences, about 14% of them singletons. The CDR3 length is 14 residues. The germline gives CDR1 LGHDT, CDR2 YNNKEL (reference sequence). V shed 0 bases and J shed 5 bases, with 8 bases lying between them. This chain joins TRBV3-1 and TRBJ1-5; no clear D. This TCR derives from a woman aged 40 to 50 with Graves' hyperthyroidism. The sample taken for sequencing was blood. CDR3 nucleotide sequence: TGTGCCAGCAGCCAAGAGGCAGACGATCAGCCCCAGCATTTA. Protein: CASSQEADDQPQHL.